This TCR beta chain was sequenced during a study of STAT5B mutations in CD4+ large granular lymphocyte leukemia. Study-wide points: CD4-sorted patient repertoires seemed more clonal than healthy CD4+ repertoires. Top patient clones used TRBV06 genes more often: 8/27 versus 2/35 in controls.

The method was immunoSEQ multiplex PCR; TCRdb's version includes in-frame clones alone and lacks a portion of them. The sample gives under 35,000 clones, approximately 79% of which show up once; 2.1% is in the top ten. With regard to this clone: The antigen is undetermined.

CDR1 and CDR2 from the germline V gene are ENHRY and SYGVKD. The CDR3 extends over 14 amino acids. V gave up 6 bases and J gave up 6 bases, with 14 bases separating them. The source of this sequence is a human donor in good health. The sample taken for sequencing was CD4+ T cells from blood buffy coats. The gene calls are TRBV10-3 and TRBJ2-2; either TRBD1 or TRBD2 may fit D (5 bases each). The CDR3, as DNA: TGTGCCATCAGGAGGGGTGGGGGTCCCGGGGAGCTGTTTTTT. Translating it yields CAIRRGGGPGELFF.